A selection of T cell receptor beta chains follows, all from one sample in a study of response to subunit inactivated influenza vaccine. TCRdb reprocessed the RT-PCR reads via MiXCR and lists one record per CDR3 protein. The sample records hundreds of thousands of distinct CDR3 sequences, roughly 13% being singletons. The sample in question was PBMCs from blood, obtained about 6 weeks after vaccination. These receptors came from a man aged 50 or older who received an inactivated influenza vaccine. The conserved cysteine and the conserved F or W are not part of the CDR3 here.

V gene	CDR3 protein
TRBV24-1	ATSDGDRTRV
TRBV7-8	ASSPDSHPNTEAF
TRBV12-3/TRBV12-4	ASSFEGRANTEAF
TRBV6-1	ASIEQGEYEQY
TRBV20-1	SVQTGLGNQPQH
TRBV5-5	ASNRGTGSSYEQY
TRBV12-3/TRBV12-4	ASSPPLTGKNIQY
TRBV7-8	ASSFGAEGGEQY
TRBV12-3/TRBV12-4	ALLRDRAYEQY
TRBV7-9	ASRNSEGTYEQY
TRBV6-5	ASGWVPDTQY
TRBV5-6	ASSFSTSGRRNEQF
TRBV11-2	ASSTRDRVVNEQF
TRBV5-6	ASSLWGFTGELF
TRBV5-1	ASSLERGQLF
TRBV5-1	ASSVDTGVPYSNQPQH
TRBV6-1	ASKTGLTQETQY
TRBV5-1	ASSPDRLGGELF
TRBV10-3	AISESGETQY
TRBV10-3	AICPGTYYEQY
TRBV28	ASSFVTGQGIAEQF
TRBV21-1	ASRPGPSGGYEQY
TRBV29-1	SASTGQTLTDTQY
TRBV12-3/TRBV12-4	ASSPVGSERTQY
TRBV3-1	ASSQVLTDTQY
TRBV9	ASSVAVQNTEAF
TRBV4-3	ASSQAPSGGANTQY
TRBV29-1	SVEKGGGYT
TRBV6-2/TRBV6-3	ASSYGAGPLYEQY
TRBV19	ASSIGLAPYNEQF
TRBV12-3/TRBV12-4	ASSLPGGNTGELF
TRBV12-3/TRBV12-4	ASSSSPLSGTQY
TRBV12-3/TRBV12-4	ASSFVSGGANEQF
TRBV11-2	ASSLSPIYEQY
TRBV12-3/TRBV12-4	ASSSSGEQY
TRBV5-1	ASSPGQPGANVLT
TRBV7-3	ASSSMGVDTQY
TRBV7-2	ASSPHWSRTDTQY
TRBV24-1	ATSETQGSRQY
TRBV5-1	ASSLALGMGTQY
TRBV3-1	ASSERTATNEKLF
TRBV20-1	SARGGAGSNQPQH